This T cell receptor (beta chain) stems from a study of T cells in Graves' hyperthyroidism and ophthalmopathy. Notes on the study in general: Ophthalmopathy got predicted by the model a median about six months before its onset.

This clonotype was detected ten times or more. The antigen is unknown. Amplification targeted TCR beta CDR3 regions from RNA transcripts. When the TCR CDR3 underwent first-round RT-PCR, the HTBI primer set was used. TCRdb used MiXCR to reprocess the multiplex PCR reads, holding one entry per CDR3 protein. The sample contains hundreds of thousands of distinct CDR3 sequences, approximately 16% of which appear only once. The CDR3 extends over 16 amino acids. The germline V and J ends were trimmed by 0 bases and 5 bases, with 15 bases remaining between them. Germline values: CDR1 SGHRS, CDR2 YFSETQ. The hyperthyroidism was newly diagnosed and had lasted under 2 months; the patients were aged 18 to 65. Uncontrolled infection, other autoimmune disease, pregnancy or lactation disqualified patients from enrolment. On the basis of clinical symptoms, serum thyroxine and TRAb, thyroid ultrasound and orbital computed tomography, diagnoses were made.

The rearrangement uses TRBV5-1 and TRBJ2-1, with unresolved D. The source of this sequence is a woman aged 18-35 years with Graves' hyperthyroidism. Sequenced sample: blood. Here the CDR3 reads CASSLALSEANNEQFF. Written as DNA, the CDR3 is TGCGCCAGCAGCTTGGCCCTCTCAGAGGCCAACAATGAGCAGTTCTTC.